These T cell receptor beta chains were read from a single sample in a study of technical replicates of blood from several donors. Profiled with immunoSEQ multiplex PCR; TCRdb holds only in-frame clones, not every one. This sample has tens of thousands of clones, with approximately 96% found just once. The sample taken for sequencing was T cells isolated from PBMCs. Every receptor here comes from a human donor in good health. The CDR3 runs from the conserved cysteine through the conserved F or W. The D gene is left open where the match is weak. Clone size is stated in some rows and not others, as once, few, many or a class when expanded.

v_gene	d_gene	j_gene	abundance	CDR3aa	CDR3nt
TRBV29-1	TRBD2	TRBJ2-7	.	CSVEYLASGAYEQYF	TGCAGCGTTGAATACCTGGCTAGCGGGGCCTACGAGCAGTACTTC
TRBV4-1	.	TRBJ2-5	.	CASSQIAHFQETQYF	TGCGCCAGCAGCCAAATCGCGCATTTTCAAGAGACCCAGTACTTC
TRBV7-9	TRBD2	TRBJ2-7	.	CASSLAPLAGPLITYEQYF	TGTGCCAGCAGCTTAGCCCCACTAGCGGGCCCTCTCATTACCTACGAGCAGTACTTC
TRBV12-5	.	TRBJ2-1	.	CASGPGQSSYNEQFF	TGTGCTAGTGGCCCCGGACAGAGCTCCTACAATGAGCAGTTCTTC
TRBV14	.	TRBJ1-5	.	CASSQSAGVNQPQHF	TGTGCCAGCAGCCAATCGGCAGGGGTCAATCAGCCCCAGCATTTT
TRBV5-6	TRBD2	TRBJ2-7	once	CASSVGLAGIHYEQYF	TGTGCCAGCAGCGTGGGACTAGCGGGAATTCACTACGAGCAGTACTTC
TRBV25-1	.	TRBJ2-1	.	CASSIGLTVNEQFF	TGTGCCAGCAGTATAGGACTAACCGTCAATGAGCAGTTCTTC
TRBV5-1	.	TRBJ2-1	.	CASSATGFSSNEQFF	TGCGCCAGCAGCGCTACAGGGTTCAGCTCGAATGAGCAGTTCTTC
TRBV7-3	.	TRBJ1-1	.	CASSLEGGDTEAFF	TGTGCCAGCAGCTTAGAAGGGGGAGACACTGAAGCTTTCTTT
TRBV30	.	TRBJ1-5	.	CAWRGRHNQPQHF	TGTGCCTGGAGAGGCAGGCACAATCAGCCCCAGCATTTT
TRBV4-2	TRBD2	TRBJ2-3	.	CASSQGLLAGVGDTQYF	TGTGCCAGCAGCCAAGGCCTTCTAGCGGGAGTTGGAGATACGCAGTATTTT
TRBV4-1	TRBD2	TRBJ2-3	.	CASSQVDLGLAGVNTQYF	TGCGCCAGCAGCCAAGTAGACTTAGGACTAGCGGGAGTTAATACGCAGTATTTT
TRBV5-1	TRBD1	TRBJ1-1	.	CASSLGQGGMNTEAFF	TGCGCCAGCAGCTTGGGTCAGGGGGGAATGAACACTGAAGCTTTCTTT
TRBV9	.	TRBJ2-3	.	CASSVSSGTDTQYF	TGTGCCAGCAGCGTATCCAGCGGCACAGATACGCAGTATTTT
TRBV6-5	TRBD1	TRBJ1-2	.	CASRGGQGNGYTF	TGTGCCAGCAGGGGAGGACAGGGGAATGGCTACACCTTC
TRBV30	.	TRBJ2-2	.	CAWSVGLSTGELFF	TGTGCCTGGAGTGTGGGACTTTCAACAGGGGAGCTGTTTTTT
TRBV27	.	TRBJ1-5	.	CASSLSYGNQPQHF	TGTGCCAGCAGTTTAAGCTATGGCAATCAGCCCCAGCATTTT
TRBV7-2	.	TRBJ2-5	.	CASSGQPRERETQYF	TGTGCCAGCAGCGGGCAGCCACGGGAGAGGGAGACCCAGTACTTC
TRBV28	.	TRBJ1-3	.	CACSGGTGNTIYF	TGTGCCTGCTCGGGGGGGACTGGAAACACCATATATTTT
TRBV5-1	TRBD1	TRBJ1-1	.	CASSGQGDGEAFF	TGCGCCAGCAGCGGACAGGGGGACGGAGAAGCTTTCTTT
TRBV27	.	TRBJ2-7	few	CASTRIGAYEQYF	TGTGCCAGCACTCGCATAGGGGCCTACGAGCAGTACTTC
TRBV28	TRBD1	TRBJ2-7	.	CASSLVTGVYEQYF	TGTGCCAGCAGTTTGGTGACAGGGGTCTACGAGCAGTACTTC
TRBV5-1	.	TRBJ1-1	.	CASSLALRASGSAAFF	TGCGCCAGCAGCTTGGCCCTGAGGGCTAGTGGATCGGCAGCTTTCTTT
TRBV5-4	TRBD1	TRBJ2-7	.	CASSVPGQGFYEQYF	TGTGCCAGCAGCGTACCGGGACAGGGGTTCTACGAGCAGTACTTC
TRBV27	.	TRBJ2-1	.	CASSHPLPRLDNEQFF	TGTGCCAGCAGTCACCCTTTGCCCCGGTTGGACAATGAGCAGTTCTTC
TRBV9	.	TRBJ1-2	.	CASSEGGSVFYGYTF	TGTGCCAGCAGCGAGGGGGGGAGCGTTTTCTATGGCTACACCTTC
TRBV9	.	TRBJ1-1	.	CASSVGHRDEAFF	TGTGCCAGCAGCGTAGGTCACAGGGATGAAGCTTTCTTT
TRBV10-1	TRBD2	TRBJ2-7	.	CASSDRRWSGGSYEQYF	TGCGCCAGCAGTGATCGTCGTTGGTCGGGGGGCTCCTACGAGCAGTACTTC
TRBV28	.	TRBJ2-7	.	CASRGTLAYEQYF	TGTGCCAGCAGGGGGACACTAGCCTACGAGCAGTACTTC
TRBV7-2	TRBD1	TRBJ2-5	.	CASSPRTGLETQYF	TGTGCCAGCAGCCCAAGGACAGGGCTAGAGACCCAGTACTTC
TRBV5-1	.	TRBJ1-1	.	CASSSPGKRSSMNTEAFF	TGCGCCAGCAGCTCGCCAGGAAAGAGATCTAGCATGAACACTGAAGCTTTCTTT
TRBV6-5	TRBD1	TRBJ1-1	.	CASRRTGGITEAFF	TGTGCCAGCAGAAGGACAGGGGGTATCACTGAAGCTTTCTTT
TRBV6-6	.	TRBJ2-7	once	CASSGESGAYEQYF	TGTGCCAGCAGTGGGGAGTCAGGGGCGTACGAGCAGTACTTC
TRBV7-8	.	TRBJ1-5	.	CASSLLSGAKSNQPQHF	TGTGCCAGCAGCTTATTGTCTGGGGCCAAAAGCAATCAGCCCCAGCATTTT
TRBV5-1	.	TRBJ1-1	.	CASSLGGVAEAFF	TGCGCCAGCAGCTTGGGGGGGGTGGCTGAAGCTTTCTTT
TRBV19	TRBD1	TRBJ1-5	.	CASTNRAGGQPQHF	TGTGCCAGTACCAATAGGGCAGGGGGTCAGCCCCAGCATTTT